This is a list of T cell receptor beta chains from one sample in a study of shared clonotypes between healthy human individuals. TCRdb's table, derived via immunoSEQ multiplex PCR, lists solely in-frame clones and lacks some. The top ten clones hold 0.06% of a sample with more than 400,000 clones, about 96% of them seen once. The specimen sequenced was naive CD4+ T cells sorted from blood. The receptors derive from a woman in her 30s in good health. CDR3s include the opening cysteine and the closing phenylalanine or tryptophan. A D gene is named only where the DNA matches it firmly. Only some rows state a clone size, as once, few, many or a class for expanded clones.

.	once	TRBV12-1	TRBJ1-3	CARRDISVDTIYF	TGTGCCAGGAGGGACATCTCTGTGGACACCATATATTTT
TRBD2	.	TRBV11-1	TRBJ2-1	CASRRTSEVGNEQFF	TGTGCCAGCAGGCGGACTAGCGAAGTGGGCAATGAGCAGTTCTTC
.	.	TRBV18	TRBJ1-4	CASSPSDEKLFF	TGTGCCAGCTCACCCTCTGATGAAAAACTGTTTTTT
.	.	TRBV11-2	TRBJ1-3	CASSLEGRAIYF	TGTGCCAGCAGCTTAGAAGGGAGGGCCATATATTTT
TRBD2	once	TRBV28	TRBJ2-1	CASSLAGSSYNEQFF	TGTGCCAGCAGCCTAGCGGGAAGCTCCTACAATGAGCAGTTCTTC
.	.	TRBV5-6	TRBJ2-7	CASSLRGRDVYEQYF	TGTGCCAGCAGCTTGCGGGGCCGGGATGTCTACGAGCAGTACTTC
.	once	TRBV7-2	TRBJ1-5	CASSQTFFDQPQHF	TGTGCCAGCAGCCAGACCTTCTTCGATCAGCCCCAGCATTTT
TRBD1	.	TRBV4-1	TRBJ2-7	CASSQVTGRHYEQYF	TGCGCCAGCAGCCAAGTGACAGGGCGTCACTACGAGCAGTACTTC
.	.	TRBV18	TRBJ1-2	CASSPLPGRGRPGGYTF	TGTGCCAGCTCACCACTCCCCGGCCGGGGAAGGCCCGGAGGCTACACCTTC
.	.	TRBV5-4	TRBJ2-1	CASSYRTNNEQFF	TGTGCCAGCAGCTACAGGACCAACAATGAGCAGTTCTTC
.	.	TRBV7-9	TRBJ1-1	CASSPSPGHTEAFF	TGTGCCAGCAGCCCCTCGCCAGGGCACACTGAAGCTTTCTTT
.	once	TRBV28	TRBJ2-3	CASSPTGDTQYF	TGTGCCAGCAGTCCCACCGGAGATACGCAGTATTTT
TRBD2	.	TRBV30	TRBJ2-7	CAWSTGTSGYEQYF	TGTGCCTGGAGTACCGGGACTAGCGGCTACGAGCAGTACTTC
.	.	TRBV7-9	TRBJ1-1	CASSHEAEAFF	TGTGCCAGCAGCCACGAGGCTGAAGCTTTCTTT
.	.	TRBV5-1	TRBJ2-5	CASSLGRRETQYF	TGCGCCAGCAGCTTGGGTCGGAGGGAGACCCAGTACTTC
TRBD2	.	TRBV11-3	TRBJ2-5	CASRTRLAGKETQYF	TGTGCCAGCAGGACTCGACTAGCGGGAAAAGAGACCCAGTACTTC
TRBD1	.	TRBV25-1	TRBJ1-5	CASRGQGSNQPQHF	TGTGCCAGCAGGGGACAGGGATCGAATCAGCCCCAGCATTTT
TRBD2	.	TRBV19	TRBJ2-4	CASSLSGSVKNIQYF	TGTGCCAGTAGTTTAAGCGGGAGCGTGAAAAACATTCAGTACTTC
.	.	TRBV6-6	TRBJ1-2	CASSYGVNYGYTF	TGTGCCAGCAGTTACGGGGTTAACTATGGCTACACCTTC
TRBD1	.	TRBV28	TRBJ2-7	CASTNLGQGIEQYF	TGTGCCAGCACCAATCTGGGACAGGGCATCGAGCAGTACTTC
.	.	TRBV29-1	TRBJ2-1	CSASLEPDVYNEQFF	TGCAGCGCGTCCCTAGAGCCCGATGTCTACAATGAGCAGTTCTTC
.	.	TRBV18	TRBJ2-7	CASSPPRDRLAYEQYF	TGTGCCAGCTCACCACCCCGGGACCGGCTAGCCTACGAGCAGTACTTC
.	.	TRBV5-1	TRBJ1-2	CASSLSSVEYGYTF	TGCGCCAGCAGCTTGAGCAGTGTCGAGTATGGCTACACCTTC
TRBD2	.	TRBV6-5	TRBJ2-7	CASSYSSGSSYEQYF	TGTGCCAGCAGTTATTCTAGCGGGAGCTCCTACGAGCAGTACTTC
.	.	TRBV5-1	TRBJ1-2	CASSSGTAGSGNYGYTF	TGCGCCAGCAGCTCCGGGACTGCCGGTTCTGGCAACTATGGCTACACCTTC
.	.	TRBV28	TRBJ1-1	CASSGVQDTEAFF	TGTGCCAGCAGTGGGGTCCAGGACACTGAAGCTTTCTTT
.	.	TRBV5-1	TRBJ2-5	CASNPGSGWAVGTQYF	TGCGCCAGCAATCCGGGCTCAGGATGGGCGGTAGGGACCCAGTACTTC
TRBD2	once	TRBV15	TRBJ2-5	CATSKDAGGPSGETQYF	TGTGCCACCAGCAAAGATGCGGGAGGGCCTTCGGGCGAGACCCAGTACTTC
TRBD2	.	TRBV7-6	TRBJ2-5	CASSLVAERGETQYF	TGTGCCAGCAGCTTAGTAGCGGAGCGGGGGGAGACCCAGTACTTC
.	.	TRBV5-1	TRBJ1-2	CASSLVSETPRGYGYTF	TGCGCCAGCAGCTTGGTCTCGGAGACGCCGAGGGGCTATGGCTACACCTTC
TRBD2	.	TRBV5-4	TRBJ2-1	CASSLGLAGYNEQFF	TGTGCCAGCAGCTTGGGGCTAGCGGGATACAATGAGCAGTTCTTC
TRBD2	.	TRBV5-1	TRBJ2-2	CASRYTSGGNTGELFF	TGCGCCAGCAGGTACACTAGCGGGGGGAACACCGGGGAGCTGTTTTTT
.	.	TRBV7-9	TRBJ2-7	CASSLGDTSYEQYF	TGTGCCAGCAGCTTAGGGGACACCTCCTACGAGCAGTACTTC
TRBD1	.	TRBV28	TRBJ1-5	CASSRQGRSNQPQHF	TGTGCCAGCAGCCGACAGGGACGGAGCAATCAGCCCCAGCATTTT
.	.	TRBV5-1	TRBJ2-5	CASSFLQGSQETQYF	TGCGCCAGCAGCTTCCTACAGGGATCTCAAGAGACCCAGTACTTC
.	.	TRBV5-1	TRBJ2-5	CASSGEDGTQYF	TGCGCCAGCAGTGGGGAAGATGGGACCCAGTACTTC
.	.	TRBV5-4	TRBJ2-5	CASSLDLEEETQYF	TGTGCCAGCAGCTTGGATCTAGAGGAAGAGACCCAGTACTTC
TRBD2	.	TRBV5-1	TRBJ2-7	CASKSGGNDYEQYF	TGCGCCAGCAAATCGGGGGGGAATGACTACGAGCAGTACTTC
TRBD2	.	TRBV6-4	TRBJ2-3	CASSIAGAGDTQYF	TGTGCCAGCAGTATAGCGGGAGCTGGAGATACGCAGTATTTT
.	.	TRBV4-1	TRBJ2-3	CASSQDAGKDTQYF	TGCGCCAGCAGCCAAGATGCAGGGAAAGATACGCAGTATTTT
.	.	TRBV11-2	TRBJ2-1	CASSLGRIVNEQFF	TGTGCCAGCAGCTTAGGTCGGATTGTCAATGAGCAGTTCTTC
.	.	TRBV25-1	TRBJ2-3	CASSENVQGDEDTQYF	TGTGCCAGCAGTGAAAATGTGCAGGGAGATGAGGATACGCAGTATTTT
.	once	TRBV11-2	TRBJ1-6	CASSLAWNSPLHF	TGTGCCAGCAGCTTAGCCTGGAATTCACCCCTCCACTTT
.	.	TRBV11-2	TRBJ2-7	CASSLDVGELYEQYF	TGTGCCAGCAGCTTAGATGTGGGAGAGCTCTACGAGCAGTACTTC
.	.	TRBV28	TRBJ1-5	CASSFWIGDGQPQHF	TGTGCCAGCAGTTTTTGGATAGGGGATGGTCAGCCCCAGCATTTT
TRBD1	.	TRBV6-5	TRBJ2-7	CASSSITGGRSYEQYF	TGTGCCAGCAGTTCTATCACAGGGGGCCGCTCCTACGAGCAGTACTTC
TRBD2	once	TRBV18	TRBJ2-2	CASSTSGRRTGELFF	TGTGCCAGCAGCACTAGCGGGAGACGTACCGGGGAGCTGTTTTTT
TRBD1	.	TRBV6-1	TRBJ1-2	CASSPGDRGFYGYTF	TGTGCCAGCAGTCCTGGGGACAGGGGATTCTATGGCTACACCTTC
.	.	TRBV11-2	TRBJ1-1	CASSPGYTEAFF	TGTGCCAGCAGCCCGGGGTACACTGAAGCTTTCTTT
.	.	TRBV2	TRBJ2-5	CASSRQGGETQYF	TGTGCCAGCAGTAGACAGGGAGGAGAGACCCAGTACTTC
TRBD1	.	TRBV7-9	TRBJ1-6	CASSPLGGGNSPLHF	TGTGCCAGCAGCCCACTCGGAGGGGGCAATTCACCCCTCCACTTT
.	.	TRBV28	TRBJ1-5	CASIGSGYQPQHF	TGTGCCAGCATCGGCTCAGGATATCAGCCCCAGCATTTT
TRBD2	.	TRBV18	TRBJ2-1	CASSPGTSESEQFF	TGTGCCAGCTCACCAGGGACTAGTGAGAGTGAGCAGTTCTTC
TRBD1	.	TRBV7-3	TRBJ1-1	CASSRRGDTEAFF	TGTGCCAGCAGCCGCAGGGGGGACACTGAAGCTTTCTTT
TRBD2	.	TRBV5-4	TRBJ2-5	CASSPGSSGRFGQYF	TGTGCCAGCAGCCCCGGGTCTAGCGGGAGGTTCGGGCAGTACTTC
TRBD1	.	TRBV27	TRBJ2-6	CASSNGTGKSPGANVLTF	TGTGCCAGCAGTAACGGGACAGGGAAGTCACCTGGGGCCAACGTCCTGACTTTC
TRBD1	.	TRBV7-9	TRBJ2-4	CASSLPRDRTWEAKNIQYF	TGTGCCAGCAGCTTACCCCGGGACAGGACTTGGGAGGCCAAAAACATTCAGTACTTC
.	.	TRBV11-2	TRBJ2-7	CASSLVDSYEQYF	TGTGCCAGCAGCTTAGTTGACTCCTACGAGCAGTACTTC
TRBD2	.	TRBV7-3	TRBJ2-1	CASSYGGGKYNEQFF	TGTGCCAGCAGCTACGGCGGGGGAAAATACAATGAGCAGTTCTTC
.	.	TRBV29-1	TRBJ2-5	CSVEEAQTQYF	TGCAGCGTTGAAGAAGCCCAGACCCAGTACTTC